Following are 31 T cell receptor beta chains from one sample sequenced in a study of T cells in localized non-small cell lung cancer. The assay was immunoSEQ multiplex PCR, and TCRdb's table has in-frame clones only and misses some. The sample shows over 2,000 clones, around 45% of them seen only once. The specimen was lung tumor tissue, collected before any cancer treatment. Receptors originate from a woman aged 35 to 75 with stage II squamous cell lung carcinoma.

The chain uses TRBV6-7 and TRBJ1-1, with D hard to call. TRBV6-7 qualifies as an ORF whose function is uncertain. V was cut by 5 bases and J by 1 base, with 8 bases left in between. The CDR3 runs 13 residues. The chain's CDR3 is CASSVRENTEAFF. The CDR3 DNA follows: TGTGCCAGCAGTGTGCGCGAGAACACTGAAGCTTTCTTT.

The V call is TRBV18, the J call TRBJ1-2; TRBD1 is a possible D gene (6 bases). The CDR3 has 15 amino acids. Germline CDR1 reads KGHSH; CDR2 reads LQKENI. V was clipped by 2 bases and J by 4 bases, with 14 bases between them. The DNA of the CDR3 is TGTGCCAGCTCACCAGAGAGCGCAGGGGCCTATGGCTACACCTTC. The encoded protein is CASSPESAGAYGYTF.

The genes are TRBV4-1 and TRBJ1-3; 7 bases map to TRBD1. This CDR3 spans 17 amino acids. The trim removed 1 base at V and 0 bases at J, leaving 6 bases unmatched. From germline, CDR1 is MGHRA and CDR2 YSYEKL. DNA for the CDR3: TGCGCCAGCAGCCAAGGGTTGAGGGACAGCTCTGGAAACACCATATATTTT. Protein sequence: CASSQGLRDSSGNTIYF.

The genes are TRBV28 and TRBJ2-5, with D perhaps TRBD1 (6 bases). V lost 2 bases and J 4 bases, leaving 8 bases between the germline ends. This CDR3 comprises 13 residues. Germline V gene data show CDR1 as MDHEN and CDR2 as SYDVKM. The CDR3 loop reads CASSLGGVETQYF. DNA of the CDR3: TGTGCCAGCAGTTTAGGGGGCGTAGAGACCCAGTACTTC.

The chain joins TRBV18 to TRBJ1-5; 9 positions match TRBD1. The CDR3 sequence is 15 residues long. Trimming cost V 4 bases and J 6 bases; bases outside gene matches: 7. Per the germline V gene, CDR1 is KGHSH and CDR2 is LQKENI. The CDR3 reads CASSQDRGVVQPQHF. The CDR3 coding sequence is TGTGCCAGCTCACAAGACAGGGGGGTTGTTCAGCCCCAGCATTTT.

To note about this clone: The junction and the germline gene differ at one end; a read error may be behind it. V usage is TRBV2 and J usage is TRBJ1-1, with 9 nucleotides matching TRBD1. The CDR3 runs to 12 residues. Germline-derived CDR1 and CDR2 are SNHLY and FYNNEI. The CDR3 region has the DNA TGTGCCGGCAGGACAGGGGAAAATGAAGCTTTCTTT. Residues: CAGRTGENEAFF.

The V gene is TRBV1, the J gene TRBJ1-4; no DNA check was done on the table's D call, TRBD1. TRBV1 corresponds to a pseudogene. There are 19 residues in the CDR3. CDR3 region: CASSQPPLGQGAANEKLFF. The CDR3 region has the DNA TGCGCCAGCAGCCAACCCCCATTGGGCCAGGGGGCAGCTAATGAAAAACTGTTTTTT.

This clone was picked up one time. The chain carries TRBV18 and TRBJ1-2, with 9 positions matching TRBD1. From germline, CDR1 is KGHSH and CDR2 LQKENI. This CDR3 has 13 amino acids. V dropped 8 bases and J dropped 6; count of bases not matched to a gene: 7. CDR3 DNA sequence: TGTGCCAGCGCCCAAGACAGGGGGAATGGCTACACCTTC. Protein sequence: CASAQDRGNGYTF.

The chain has TRBV29-1 and TRBJ1-1, with TRBD1 as a possible D gene (6 bases). This CDR3 has 12 amino acids. In germline, CDR1 is SQVTM, CDR2 ANQGSEA. V lost 5 bases and J lost 9, with 16 bases in between. CDR3 DNA: TGCAGCGTTCTCTTAGGGGGAGGTAAAGCTTTCTTT. Its protein is CSVLLGGGKAFF.

This chain links TRBV29-1 with TRBJ2-3; D is perhaps TRBD1 (5 bases). The length of the CDR3 is 12 residues. Germline V lookup: CDR1 SQVTM, CDR2 ANQGSEA. V lost 7 bases and J lost 0, with 8 bases in between. The CDR3 nucleotides read TGCAGCGCCAGACAGAGCACAGATACGCAGTATTTT. It specifies CSARQSTDTQYF.

The rearrangement uses TRBV9 and TRBJ2-3; D remains unclear. Germline V gene data show CDR1 as SGDLS and CDR2 as YYNGEE. The V gene lost 1 base and the J gene lost 4 bases, with 10 bases spanning the gap. The CDR3 is 14 amino acids. The DNA of the CDR3 is TGTGCCAGCAGCGTAAAAGGGCGGTCAGATACGCAGTATTTT. Translated: CASSVKGRSDTQYF.

This clone was recorded a few times. The V call is TRBV15, the J call TRBJ1-4; no definite D call. CDR3 length: 15 amino acids. Germline V gene data show CDR1 as LNHNV and CDR2 as YYDKDF (reference sequence). The V gene lost 0 bases and the J gene lost 2 bases, with 7 bases spanning the gap. CDR3: CATSRDRWTNEKLFF. The DNA for the CDR3 is TGTGCCACCAGCAGAGATCGGTGGACTAATGAAAAACTGTTTTTT.

The sample holds a few counts of this clone. The chain's CDR3 is CASRVGTSGTEAFF. CDR3 DNA: TGTGCCAGCAGGGTTGGGACAAGCGGAACTGAAGCTTTCTTT. V usage is TRBV9 and J usage is TRBJ1-1, with D possibly matching TRBD1 (6 bases). The CDR3 consists of 14 residues. Germline CDR1 reads SGDLS; CDR2 reads YYNGEE. The V gene lost 5 bases and the J gene lost 5 bases, with 16 bases spanning the gap.

J is TRBJ1-6 and V is TRBV28; no clear D. The germline V gene has CDR1 MDHEN and CDR2 SYDVKM. CDR3 length: 15 residues. V shed 7 bases and J shed 0 bases, with 10 bases lying between them. The CDR3 region is CASNEQSSYNSPLHF. CDR3 bases: TGTGCCAGCAACGAACAGAGCTCCTATAATTCACCCCTCCACTTT. The full variable domain, its missing parts supplied by reference TRBV28 and TRBJ1-6, is DVKVTQSSRYLVKRTGEKVFLECVQDMDHENMFWYRQDPGLGLRLIYFSYDVKMKEKGDIPEGYSVSREKKERFSLILESASTNQTSMYLCASNEQSSYNSPLHFGNGTRLTVT.

CDR3 protein: CASSLSWDSLEAFF. CDR3 nucleotides: TGCGCCAGCAGCCTCTCCTGGGACAGCCTTGAAGCTTTCTTT. This chain uses TRBV5-1 with TRBJ1-1; TRBD1 matches at 7 bases. The CDR3 consists of 14 residues. Germline V gene data show CDR1 as SGHRS and CDR2 as YFSETQ. After removal of 4 bases from V and 7 bases from J, the junction contained 10 bases not matched to a gene.

The chain carries TRBV1 and TRBJ2-7; the table gives TRBD2 as D, unverified against the DNA. TRBV1 is classified as a pseudogene. The CDR3 runs to 16 residues. CDR3 in DNA: TGCGCCAGCAGCCAAGGACTAGCGGGGAGGCATTACGAGCAGTACGTC. Its protein product is CASSQGLAGRHYEQYV.

The chain carries TRBV16 and TRBJ1-1; D is ambiguous. From germline, CDR1 is KGHSY and CDR2 FQNENV. V dropped 5 bases and J dropped 8 bases, with 21 bases sitting between them. This CDR3 region has 15 residues. CDR3 sequence (DNA): TGTGCCAGCAGCTCGGGAACCGGGTATAAAGAGGAAGCTTTCTTT. This gives the protein CASSSGTGYKEEAFF.

V gene TRBV11-3 combines with J gene TRBJ2-7; maybe TRBD1 (5 bases). Germline V gene data show CDR1 as SGHNT and CDR2 as YENEEA. Trimming left V 3 bases short and J 5 bases short, with 14 bases between. This CDR3 comprises 14 residues. The CDR3 DNA reads as TGTGCCAGCAGCTTCGATAGGGGTAGTAACGAGCAGTACTTC. Its translation: CASSFDRGSNEQYF.

As to this clone: One end of the junction fails to match germline, which may point to a read error. V usage is TRBV11-3 and J usage is TRBJ2-5, with a possible D match to TRBD1 (6 bases). Germline CDR1 SGHNT, CDR2 YENEEA. The CDR3 contains 14 residues. CDR3: CASSPQQGGETQYF. CDR3 in DNA: TGTGCCAGCAGCCCCCAACAGGGTGGAGAGACCCAATACTTC.

Worth noting for this clone: A junction end diverges from the germline sequence, so it may reflect a read error. The DNA has a base that is unclear or was not read; X is used for its residue. The V and J genes are TRBV19 and TRBJ1-3, with D hard to call. CDR3 length: 13 residues. Per germline, CDR1 LNHDA and CDR2 SQIVND (reference sequence). The CDR3 nucleotides read TGTGYCAGTAGTACCAGTCCCGGAAACACCATATATTTT. Its protein product is CXSSTSPGNTIYF.

This clone was observed a handful of times. The V gene is TRBV6-8, the J gene TRBJ2-3, with D possibly being TRBD2 (5 bases). Trimming took off 2 bases at V and 2 bases at J, with 14 bases between the two ends. The CDR3 contains 16 residues. Germline V gene sequence: CDR1 MNHGY, CDR2 SAAAGT. In nucleotides, the CDR3 is TGTGCCAGCAGTTACCTGTGGGCGGGCCTCACAGATACGCAGTATTTT. This encodes CASSYLWAGLTDTQYF.

The chain links TRBV23-1 to TRBJ1-2, with TRBD1 as a possible D gene (5 bases). TRBV23-1 is an ORF; its function is uncertain. The CDR3 extends over 20 amino acids. With 0 bases removed from V and 2 bases from J, the gap between germline ends came to 25 bases. The CDR3 bases are TGCGCCAGCAGTCAATCGGGGGGTGAGGAGGGCTCAGGGTCCAACTATGGCTACACCTTC. This codes for CASSQSGGEEGSGSNYGYTF.

This clone was detected only a few times. J is TRBJ2-4 and V is TRBV6-8; TRBD2 is a possible D gene (6 bases). Trimming removed 2 bases from V and 8 bases from J, with 13 bases in between. The CDR3 has 14 residues. Germline V CDR1 and CDR2: MNHGY, SAAAGT. The chain's CDR3 is CASSYVGSGDIQYF. CDR3 nucleotides: TGTGCCAGCAGTTACGTCGGCTCGGGAGACATTCAGTACTTC.

The chain joins TRBV28 to TRBJ2-1, with 12 bases aligning to TRBD2. The trim removed 3 bases at V and 7 bases at J, leaving 4 bases unmatched. CDR3 size: 15 residues. CDR1 and CDR2 (germline): MDHEN, SYDVKM. The CDR3 DNA reads as TGTGCCAGCAGTTTGGATACTAGCGGGGGGAATGAGCAGTTCTTC. Residues: CASSLDTSGGNEQFF.

This chain links TRBV28 with TRBJ1-5; D is uncertain. CDR1 is MDHEN and CDR2 is SYDVKM in the germline V gene. V was shortened by 4 bases and J by 2 bases, with 9 bases between the two germline ends. The CDR3 length is 14 residues. The CDR3 coding sequence is TGTGCCAGCAGTTACTTGCGAGGCAATCAGCCCCAGCATTTT. Amino acids: CASSYLRGNQPQHF. The whole variable domain, remainder taken from reference TRBV28 and TRBJ1-5, is DVKVTQSSRYLVKRTGEKVFLECVQDMDHENMFWYRQDPGLGLRLIYFSYDVKMKEKGDIPEGYSVSREKKERFSLILESASTNQTSMYLCASSYLRGNQPQHFGDGTRLSIL.

This clone has a handful of counts. The chain has TRBV6-8 and TRBJ2-2; weak D call: TRBD1 (6 bases). Trimming removed 4 bases at V and 0 bases at J, with 9 bases between. Germline V CDR1 and CDR2: MNHGY, SAAAGT. This CDR3 comprises 15 residues. The CDR3 nucleotides read TGTGCCAGCAGTTGGACAGTCGCGAACACCGGGGAGCTGTTTTTT. This gives the protein CASSWTVANTGELFF.

The table lists this clone with a few counts. The V gene is TRBV6-8, the J gene TRBJ1-1; the match to TRBD1 covers 7 bases. The CDR3 spans 18 residues. Germline V gene data show CDR1 as MNHGY and CDR2 as SAAAGT. With V trimmed by 4 bases and J by 1 base, 15 bases remained unmatched. The CDR3 DNA reads as TGTGCCAGCAGTTTACAGGTCTTGACAGGGATGGGGAACACTGAAGCTTTCTTT. Translated: CASSLQVLTGMGNTEAFF.

The chain carries TRBV15 and TRBJ1-2; D may be TRBD1 (5 bases). The germline gives CDR1 LNHNV, CDR2 YYDKDF (reference sequence). The CDR3 sequence is 14 residues long. Trimming removed 0 bases at V and 2 bases at J, with 7 bases between. This chain's CDR3 is CATSRDRANYGYTF. As DNA, the CDR3 is TGTGCCACCAGCAGAGACAGGGCCAACTATGGCTACACCTTC. Looking up the rest from reference TRBV15 and TRBJ1-2 gives the full variable domain: DAMVIQNPRYQVTQFGKPVTLSCSQTLNHNVMYWYQQKSSQAPKLLFHYYDKDFNNEADTPDNFQSRRPNTSFCFLDIRSPGLGDTAMYLCATSRDRANYGYTFGSGTRLTVV.

This chain uses TRBV16 with TRBJ2-1; D is unresolved. V was cut by 1 base and J by 10 bases, with 8 bases left in between. Looked up from germline, CDR1 is KGHSY and CDR2 is FQNENV. The CDR3 is 12 residues long. CDR3 nucleotide sequence: TGTGCCAGCAGCCAATGGTCCAGGGAGCAGTTCTTC. Its protein product is CASSQWSREQFF.

V usage is TRBV6-9 and J usage is TRBJ2-7; a weak D match, TRBD2 (5 bases). Germline CDR1 is MNHGY and CDR2 is SVAAGI. Trimming took 5 bases from V and 2 from J, leaving 13 bases between them. CDR3 length equals 14 residues. The CDR3 region has the DNA TGTGCCAGCAGTCCCGGAGGTTCAACCTACGAGCAGTACTTC. Protein product: CASSPGGSTYEQYF.

The chain combines TRBV10-3 with TRBJ1-4; D is uncertain. Germline CDR1 reads ENHRY; CDR2 reads SYGVKD. The CDR3 extends over 15 amino acids. With 1 base removed from V and 2 bases from J, the gap between germline ends came to 8 bases. The CDR3 DNA sequence: TGTGCCATCAGTGAGTTCAGCCCCACTAATGAAAAACTGTTTTTT. Translating gives CAISEFSPTNEKLFF.